Listed below are T cell receptor beta chains from one sample, sequenced in a study of T cells after yellow fever vaccination. One entry per CDR3 protein, called by TCRdb with MiXCR from the 5' RACE reads. The top ten hold roughly two fifths of the sample, which has 80,000 to 100,000 distinct CDR3 sequences, 5.8% seen once. The sample was CD8+ T cells sorted from PBMCs, taken 10 days after the yellow fever booster vaccination. These receptors were obtained from a man between 18 and 29 years old who received the YFV17D yellow fever vaccine. Both conserved end residues are part of each CDR3. The order of the fields is V gene, D gene, J gene, CDR3 protein. The D gene is left open where the match is weak.

v_gene: TRBV6-5
d_gene: -
j_gene: TRBJ2-7
CDR3aa: CASSYGTPPYEQYF

v_gene: TRBV6-2/TRBV6-3
d_gene: TRBD1
j_gene: TRBJ1-5
CDR3aa: CATHRDRGDQPQHF

v_gene: TRBV27
d_gene: -
j_gene: TRBJ2-1
CDR3aa: CASSLISSYNEQFF

v_gene: TRBV7-3
d_gene: -
j_gene: TRBJ2-1
CDR3aa: CASSLGGAERDEQFF

v_gene: TRBV5-6
d_gene: TRBD1
j_gene: TRBJ2-7
CDR3aa: CASSFGTGSLAYEQYF

v_gene: TRBV2
d_gene: -
j_gene: TRBJ2-7
CDR3aa: CATGTTYEQYF

v_gene: TRBV10-2
d_gene: -
j_gene: TRBJ1-1
CDR3aa: CASTSRIAGNTEAFF

v_gene: TRBV4-1
d_gene: -
j_gene: TRBJ2-5
CDR3aa: CASSQTGIGETQYF

v_gene: TRBV5-1
d_gene: TRBD1
j_gene: TRBJ1-2
CDR3aa: CASSLRGTANYGYTF

v_gene: TRBV2
d_gene: -
j_gene: TRBJ1-4
CDR3aa: CASRAGNEKLFF

v_gene: TRBV5-6
d_gene: -
j_gene: TRBJ1-5
CDR3aa: CASSLSSGSDQPQHF

v_gene: TRBV19
d_gene: -
j_gene: TRBJ2-7
CDR3aa: CASSIGGNSYEQYF

v_gene: TRBV7-2
d_gene: -
j_gene: TRBJ2-2
CDR3aa: CASSLVGGVSRATGELFF

v_gene: TRBV24-1
d_gene: TRBD1
j_gene: TRBJ2-2
CDR3aa: CATGTGDTGELFF

v_gene: TRBV12-3/TRBV12-4
d_gene: -
j_gene: TRBJ1-5
CDR3aa: CASSFLGGNQPQHF

v_gene: TRBV7-9
d_gene: -
j_gene: TRBJ1-5
CDR3aa: CASSLGVQPQHF

v_gene: TRBV7-9
d_gene: -
j_gene: TRBJ2-2
CDR3aa: CASSSPTSGSTGELFF

v_gene: TRBV7-8
d_gene: -
j_gene: TRBJ2-1
CDR3aa: CASRSGPSSYNEQFF

v_gene: TRBV7-2
d_gene: -
j_gene: TRBJ1-1
CDR3aa: CASSEEQGPLNTEAFF

v_gene: TRBV3-1
d_gene: TRBD1
j_gene: TRBJ2-7
CDR3aa: CASSQPGRPTGDYEQYF

v_gene: TRBV6-5
d_gene: -
j_gene: TRBJ2-2
CDR3aa: CASSYSSSGTGELFF

v_gene: TRBV11-1
d_gene: -
j_gene: TRBJ2-1
CDR3aa: CASRSTVNEQFF

v_gene: TRBV14
d_gene: -
j_gene: TRBJ2-3
CDR3aa: CASSQERARTDTQYF

v_gene: TRBV11-2
d_gene: TRBD2
j_gene: TRBJ2-2
CDR3aa: CASSLEGLAGTGELFF

v_gene: TRBV4-2
d_gene: TRBD1
j_gene: TRBJ1-1
CDR3aa: CASSQEGGWTEAFF

v_gene: TRBV5-6
d_gene: -
j_gene: TRBJ2-6
CDR3aa: CASSLLGRVGIGANVLTF

v_gene: TRBV27
d_gene: -
j_gene: TRBJ2-5
CDR3aa: CASSLYPYGVAQETQYF

v_gene: TRBV7-9
d_gene: -
j_gene: TRBJ2-1
CDR3aa: CASSLRVFRGPIDEQFF

v_gene: TRBV27
d_gene: -
j_gene: TRBJ1-1
CDR3aa: CASSLQGRDTEAFF